The source of this T cell receptor beta chain is a study of STAT5B mutations in CD4+ large granular lymphocyte leukemia. Assay used: immunoSEQ multiplex PCR; TCRdb lists only in-frame clones, some missing. The sample consists of some 35,000 clones, roughly 88% of them appearing once. What was sequenced was CD4+ T cells from blood buffy coats. The TCR sequence derives from a human donor in good health.

CDR3 nucleotide sequence: TGTGCCAGCAGCTTAGTGGGGGGGACTGGAGAAAAACTGTTTTTT. This translates into CASSLVGGTGEKLFF. The chain is built from TRBV11-2 and TRBJ1-4; possibly TRBD1 for D (5 bases). Trimming removed 1 base from V and 8 bases from J, with 14 bases in between. Per the germline V gene, CDR1 is SGHAT and CDR2 is FQNNGV. CDR3 length: 15 amino acids.